This TCR beta chain was sequenced during a study of cytomegalovirus exposure and HLA in healthy donors. This clone was counted a single time. V dropped 0 bases and J dropped 0; count of bases not matched to a gene: 5. Germline-derived CDR1 and CDR2 are MGHRA and YSYEKL. The CDR3 loop spans 17 amino acids. Use of 60 Vbeta and 13 Jbeta primers characterized the PCR. Here immunoSEQ multiplex PCR was the method, and the copy in TCRdb shows in-frame clones only, minus some. The sample includes over 130,000 clones, 65% to 85% seen only once; the top ten take 2.5%. The receptor was isolated from a male donor in good health and CMV-seronegative. The material sequenced was PBMCs. This chain connects TRBV4-1 to TRBJ2-1; TRBD2 matches at 7 bases. The CDR3 DNA reads as TGCGCCAGCAGCCAAGACCTTTTAGCGGGCTCCTACAATGAGCAGTTCTTC. This gives the protein CASSQDLLAGSYNEQFF.